Listed here are 32 T cell receptor beta chains from one sample, sequenced in a study of cytomegalovirus exposure and HLA in healthy donors. PCR was performed using 60 Vbeta and 13 Jbeta primers. Libraries were prepared by immunoSEQ multiplex PCR; TCRdb keeps only in-frame clonotypes and omits some of them. The table includes about 180,000 clones, around four fifths detected once. Sequencing input: PBMCs. The receptors derive from a young man in good health and CMV-seronegative.

This clone was counted at least ten times. The genes are TRBV5-4 and TRBJ2-2; TRBD2 agrees at 10 bases. The V gene end was trimmed by 0 bases and the J gene end by 5 bases; junction bases not matched to a gene: 4. Germline-derived CDR1 and CDR2 are SGHNT and YYREEE (reference sequence). The CDR3 loop spans 16 amino acids. The CDR3 loop reads CASSLERGGLTGELFF. The CDR3 DNA reads TGTGCCAGCAGCTTGGAGCGGGGGGGATTAACCGGGGAGCTGTTTTTT. Filled out from reference TRBV5-4 and TRBJ2-2, the complete variable domain reads ETGVTQSPTHLIKTRGQQVTLRCSSQSGHNTVSWYQQALGQGPQFIFQYYREEENGRGNFPPRFSGLQFPNYSSELNVNALELDDSALYLCASSLERGGLTGELFFGEGSRLTVL.

This chain connects TRBV27 to TRBJ2-5; 7 nucleotides match TRBD2. V dropped 2 bases and J dropped 0; count of bases not matched to a gene: 12. Germline V gene sequence: CDR1 MNHEY, CDR2 SMNVEV (reference sequence). The CDR3 covers 18 residues. The CDR3 region has the DNA TGTGCCAGCAGTTTAACATCCGCGGCTAGCGGCAACCAAGAGACCCAGTACTTC. It is translated as CASSLTSAASGNQETQYF.

This chain joins TRBV2 and TRBJ2-5; D is perhaps TRBD2 (5 bases). The V gene lost 1 base and the J gene lost 9 bases, with 9 bases spanning the gap. The length of the CDR3 is 12 residues. Germline V gene data show CDR1 as SNHLY and CDR2 as FYNNEI. This CDR3 is CASSEDPRAQYF. The CDR3 bases are TGTGCCAGCAGTGAAGACCCGAGGGCCCAGTACTTC.

J is TRBJ1-4 and V is TRBV28, with D possibly TRBD1 on 6 matching bases. Looked up from germline, CDR1 is MDHEN and CDR2 is SYDVKM. The V end lost 3 bases, the J end lost 8 bases, and 19 bases lay between the germline ends. The CDR3 is made up of 16 amino acids. CDR3 DNA: TGTGCCAGCAGTTTGCCCGGTCAGGGGTCCAAGGAAAAACTGTTTTTT. Translating it yields CASSLPGQGSKEKLFF.

The chain combines TRBV18 with TRBJ2-5; the match to TRBD2 covers 13 bases. The CDR3 runs to 16 residues. Germline loops: CDR1 KGHSH, CDR2 LQKENI. V shed 5 bases and J 5 bases; nucleotides not matched to a gene: 8. Written as DNA, the CDR3 is TGTGCCAGCTCATCACTCATACTAGCGGGAGGGGAGACCCAGTACTTC. Translated: CASSSLILAGGETQYF. Complete variable domain (other parts from reference TRBV18 and TRBJ2-5): NAGVMQNPRHLVRRRGQEARLRCSPMKGHSHVYWYRQLPEEGLKFMVYLQKENIIDESGMPKERFSAEFPKEGPSILRIQQVVRGDSAAYFCASSSLILAGGETQYFGPGTRLLVL.

The chain joins TRBV27 to TRBJ1-2; 8 positions match TRBD1. Germline CDR1 and CDR2: MNHEY and SMNVEV (reference sequence). V lost 6 bases to trimming and J lost 5 bases; unmatched junction nucleotides: 8. There are 14 residues in the CDR3. The CDR3 DNA reads as TGTGCCAGCAGGCCAGGGGGACAGGTTTATGGCTACACCTTC. Amino acid sequence: CASRPGGQVYGYTF.

This chain joins TRBV9 and TRBJ2-2, with D perhaps TRBD1 (6 bases). In germline, CDR1 is SGDLS, CDR2 YYNGEE. Deletions cut 1 base from V and 0 bases from J, with 10 bases between. CDR3 length: 16 residues. The CDR3 DNA reads as TGTGCCAGCAGCGTACAGGGGACCTCGAACACCGGGGAGCTGTTTTTT. Translation gives CASSVQGTSNTGELFF.

J is TRBJ1-1 and V is TRBV28; 8 positions agree with TRBD1. CDR1 is MDHEN and CDR2 is SYDVKM in the germline V gene. CDR3 length: 14 amino acids. V was pared by 8 bases and J by 1 base, with 6 bases of the junction left unmatched. DNA for the CDR3: TGTGCCAGCGGTTCAGGGGGCTCGAACACTGAAGCTTTCTTT. It codes for CASGSGGSNTEAFF.

The chain has TRBV11-2 and TRBJ2-7; D might be TRBD1 (5 bases). Trimming left V 4 bases short and J 2 bases short, with 12 bases between. The CDR3 runs to 14 residues. Germline V gene data show CDR1 as SGHAT and CDR2 as FQNNGV. The CDR3 sequence: CASSSRQITYEQYF. CDR3 nucleotide sequence: TGTGCCAGCAGCTCAAGACAGATAACCTACGAGCAGTACTTC.

The V gene is TRBV11-2, the J gene TRBJ2-7; D is unresolved. The ends were cut back, 5 bases at V and 5 bases at J, with 10 bases in the middle. Germline V gene sequence: CDR1 SGHAT, CDR2 FQNNGV. The CDR3 sequence is 12 residues long. The CDR3 DNA reads TGTGCCAGCAGCAAAGCGATGGACGAGCAGTACTTC. Residues: CASSKAMDEQYF.

Concerning this clone itself: The same CDR3 can be traced to other DNA sequences in this sample. This rearrangement joins TRBV2 to TRBJ1-3; D is uncertain. The CDR3 length is 13 residues. Trimming removed 4 bases at V and 0 bases at J, with 4 bases between. Germline lookup yields CDR1 SNHLY and CDR2 FYNNEI. The CDR3 DNA follows: TGTGCCAGCAGTGTCAACTCTGGAAACACCATATATTTT. This codes for CASSVNSGNTIYF.

This chain connects TRBV7-9 to TRBJ1-1, with a tentative D call TRBD1 (5 bases). The germline V and J ends were trimmed by 5 bases and 1 base, with 17 bases remaining between them. This CDR3 region has 16 residues. Germline lookup yields CDR1 SEHNR and CDR2 FQNEAQ (reference sequence). The CDR3 nucleotides are TGTGCCAGCAGCCAGGCCCGGGGGAGCGGGAACACTGAAGCTTTCTTT. Translated: CASSQARGSGNTEAFF.

The chain links TRBV28 to TRBJ2-1, with TRBD2 matching over 11 bases. Germline CDR1 reads MDHEN; CDR2 reads SYDVKM. Trimming removed 3 bases from V and 7 bases from J; junction bases left unmatched: 5. The CDR3 contains 15 residues. The CDR3 spells CASSFPGTSGNEQFF. The CDR3 DNA reads TGTGCCAGCAGTTTCCCTGGGACTAGCGGAAATGAGCAGTTCTTC.

The rearrangement joins TRBV11-1 to TRBJ1-1; maybe TRBD1 (5 bases). Germline CDR1 and CDR2: SGHAT and FQDESV (reference sequence). V was pared by 2 bases and J by 2 bases, with 12 bases between. The CDR3 has 15 amino acids. CDR3 protein: CASSLQGPLNTEAFF. The DNA of the CDR3 is TGTGCCAGCAGCTTACAGGGCCCATTAAACACTGAAGCTTTCTTT.

There are a few counts of this clone. V usage is TRBV9 and J usage is TRBJ2-1; D might be TRBD2 (6 bases). In germline, CDR1 is SGDLS, CDR2 YYNGEE. V dropped 2 bases and J dropped 9 bases, with 12 bases sitting between them. The CDR3 runs 13 residues. Here the CDR3 reads CASSVGGSTEQFF. The CDR3 DNA is TGTGCCAGCAGCGTTGGGGGGTCAACTGAGCAGTTCTTC.

The chain is built from TRBV6-5 and TRBJ1-2; D uncertain. The ends were cut back, 6 bases at V and 8 bases at J, with 10 bases in the middle. The length of the CDR3 is 11 residues. Looked up from germline, CDR1 is MNHEY and CDR2 is SVGAGI. The CDR3 loop is CASRNWRGYTF. The DNA for the CDR3 is TGTGCCAGCAGAAACTGGAGGGGCTACACCTTC.

This clone occurred once. The chain joins TRBV4-1 to TRBJ1-2; no clear D gene. Germline V CDR1 and CDR2: MGHRA, YSYEKL. The CDR3 is 15 amino acids. V was clipped by 1 base and J by 7 bases, with 16 bases between them. CDR3 region: CASSQGEAGGLGYTF. The CDR3 region has the DNA TGCGCCAGCAGCCAAGGGGAGGCGGGCGGTCTTGGCTACACCTTC.

This clone was picked up one time. This chain joins TRBV5-4 and TRBJ1-1; 7 nucleotides line up with TRBD1. Germline V lookup: CDR1 SGHNT, CDR2 YYREEE (reference sequence). There are 15 residues in the CDR3. The V and J ends lost 4 bases and 1 base, in that order; junction bases with no gene match: 7. CDR3 nucleotides: TGTGCCAGCAGCACCCGACAGGGAAGGAACACTGAAGCTTTCTTT. The encoded protein is CASSTRQGRNTEAFF. Variable domain in full (rest from reference TRBV5-4 and TRBJ1-1): ETGVTQSPTHLIKTRGQQVTLRCSSQSGHNTVSWYQQALGQGPQFIFQYYREEENGRGNFPPRFSGLQFPNYSSELNVNALELDDSALYLCASSTRQGRNTEAFFGQGTRLTVV.

The rearrangement uses TRBV5-1 and TRBJ1-2; perhaps TRBD1 as D (6 bases). The V end was cut by 1 base, the J end by 5 bases, with 21 bases between. The CDR3 consists of 17 residues. Germline loops: CDR1 SGHRS, CDR2 YFSETQ. This CDR3 reads CASSLTTPADRIYGYTF. The CDR3 region has the DNA TGCGCCAGCAGCTTGACCACACCCGCAGACAGGATTTATGGCTACACCTTC.

The V and J genes are TRBV5-8 and TRBJ2-7; TRBD1 is a possible D gene (5 bases). The germline V gene has CDR1 SGHTS and CDR2 YDEGEE. The CDR3 loop spans 15 amino acids. Between the trimmed V and J ends, which lost 2 bases and 2 bases, there was a span of 14 bases. The CDR3 nucleotides read TGTGCCAGCAGCTTTGGGGCCTTTTCCACCTACGAGCAGTACTTC. Protein: CASSFGAFSTYEQYF.

This chain uses TRBV5-1 with TRBJ2-3; 8 bases are shared with TRBD1. The CDR3 has 15 residues. The J segment lost 4 bases and the V segment lost 5 bases, leaving 9 bases of the junction unmatched. The germline V gene has CDR1 SGHRS and CDR2 YFSETQ. CDR3 loop: CASSFNKQGADTQYF. CDR3 in DNA: TGCGCCAGCAGTTTTAATAAACAGGGGGCAGATACGCAGTATTTT.

The chain carries TRBV29-1 and TRBJ2-7; TRBD1 matches 7 bases. CDR3 length: 14 amino acids. J gave up 2 bases and V 5 bases, and 9 bases lay outside the gene matches. Germline CDR1 SQVTM, CDR2 ANQGSEA. CDR3 coding DNA: TGCAGCGTTAAAGGGGGCCTCCTTACCTACGAGCAGTACTTC. It translates to CSVKGGLLTYEQYF.

The chain employs TRBV5-1 and TRBJ1-3; the D is unclear. The CDR3 sequence is 15 residues long. Germline loops: CDR1 SGHRS, CDR2 YFSETQ. Trimming removed 0 bases at V and 3 bases at J, with 10 bases between. The CDR3 reads CASSLASGFGNTIYF. CDR3 sequence (DNA): TGCGCCAGCAGCTTGGCCAGCGGATTTGGAAACACCATATATTTT.

The rearrangement uses TRBV7-2 and TRBJ1-4; D is possibly TRBD1 (5 bases). V was clipped by 5 bases and J by 5 bases, with 18 bases between them. The CDR3 loop spans 16 amino acids. Germline loops: CDR1 SGHTA, CDR2 FQGNSA. The DNA of the CDR3 is TGTGCCAGCAGCCCTCAGGGACTGGGGCTCAATGAAAAACTGTTTTTT. This translates into CASSPQGLGLNEKLFF.

The J gene is TRBJ1-2, the V gene TRBV9, with D possibly being TRBD1 (6 bases). CDR3 length equals 13 residues. CDR1 is SGDLS and CDR2 is YYNGEE in the germline V gene. V was pared by 3 bases and J by 6 bases, with 12 bases between. The CDR3 DNA is TGTGCCAGCAGCGAGGGGTGGACAGATGGCTACACCTTC. Translated: CASSEGWTDGYTF. The whole variable domain, filled in from reference TRBV9 and TRBJ1-2, reads DSGVTQTPKHLITATGQRVTLRCSPRSGDLSVYWYQQSLDQGLQFLIQYYNGEERAKGNILERFSAQQFPDLHSELNLSSLELGDSALYFCASSEGWTDGYTFGSGTRLTVV.

The chain couples TRBV14 to TRBJ2-3; D possibly corresponds to TRBD1 (6 bases). Trimming took 3 bases from V and 2 from J, leaving 12 bases between them. Germline values: CDR1 SGHDN, CDR2 FVKESK. This CDR3 region has 15 residues. The CDR3 loop is CASSQARGFTDTQYF. CDR3 DNA: TGTGCCAGCAGCCAGGCCAGGGGATTCACAGATACGCAGTATTTT. Filled out from reference TRBV14 and TRBJ2-3, the complete variable domain reads EAGVTQFPSHSVIEKGQTVTLRCDPISGHDNLYWYRRVMGKEIKFLLHFVKESKQDESGMPNNRFLAERTGGTYSTLKVQPAELEDSGVYFCASSQARGFTDTQYFGPGTRLTVL.

The rearrangement joins TRBV6-5 to TRBJ1-6; D might be TRBD1 (6 bases). Germline lookup yields CDR1 MNHEY and CDR2 SVGAGI. The V end was cut by 2 bases, the J end by 5 bases, with 7 bases between. This CDR3 has 14 amino acids. The CDR3 DNA reads TGTGCCAGCAGTTACAGGGGGAATAATTCACCCCTCCACTTT. This translates into CASSYRGNNSPLHF.

The V gene is TRBV14, the J gene TRBJ2-3, with D hard to call. This CDR3 has 13 amino acids. Germline V gene data show CDR1 as SGHDN and CDR2 as FVKESK. The V gene lost 2 bases and the J gene lost 5 bases, with 8 bases spanning the gap. The CDR3 spells CASSQNGRDTQYF. The CDR3 DNA sequence: TGTGCCAGCAGCCAAAACGGTAGAGATACGCAGTATTTT.

V usage is TRBV10-3 and J usage is TRBJ1-2; TRBD1 aligns across 7 bases. The ends lost 1 base at V and 0 bases at J; junction bases unmatched: 5. The CDR3 has 16 residues. Germline V gene sequence: CDR1 ENHRY, CDR2 SYGVKD. The CDR3 DNA is TGTGCCATCAGTGAGTTCGGACAGGTCTCTAACTATGGCTACACCTTC. Its translation is CAISEFGQVSNYGYTF.

The V call is TRBV11-2, the J call TRBJ2-5; 14 bases map to TRBD2. The CDR3 loop spans 18 amino acids. Germline loops: CDR1 SGHAT, CDR2 FQNNGV. The J segment lost 5 bases and the V segment lost 0 bases, leaving 8 bases of the junction unmatched. The CDR3 DNA reads as TGTGCCAGCAGCTTAGATTGGGGACTAGCGGGAGTCCGGGAGACCCAGTACTTC. Protein: CASSLDWGLAGVRETQYF. The whole variable domain, remainder taken from reference TRBV11-2 and TRBJ2-5, is EAGVAQSPRYKIIEKRQSVAFWCNPISGHATLYWYQQILGQGPKLLIQFQNNGVVDDSQLPKDRFSAERLKGVDSTLKIQPAKLEDSAVYLCASSLDWGLAGVRETQYFGPGTRLLVL.

The genes are TRBV5-6 and TRBJ2-2; D remains unclear. Germline V gives CDR1 SGHDT, CDR2 YYEEEE. V was trimmed by 4 bases and J by 0 bases, leaving 4 bases between them. The CDR3 totals 13 residues. CDR3 DNA: TGTGCCAGCAGCCAGGCGAACACCGGGGAGCTGTTTTTT. Translating it yields CASSQANTGELFF.

This clone was detected a few times. V and J are TRBV15 and TRBJ2-5; 9 bases agree with TRBD2. This CDR3 is built from 16 residues. Losses at the gene ends were 4 bases for V and 9 bases for J; bases not matched to a gene: 15. CDR1 LNHNV and CDR2 YYDKDF come from the germline V gene (reference sequence). The DNA of the CDR3 is TGTGCCACCAGCACCTGGTGGCGGGGGGGCGGCGGGGCCCAGTACTTC. It specifies CATSTWWRGGGGAQYF.